Each of the 6 T cell receptor beta chains below was sequenced from the same sample in a study of T cells in Graves' hyperthyroidism and ophthalmopathy (dated by TCRdb to between 2018 and 2020). Libraries were made using multiplex PCR. Sequencing was performed on an Illumina HiSeq 2000. TCR beta CDR3 regions were amplified from RNA transcripts. A first-round RT-PCR of the TCR CDR3 used the HTBI primer set with the Qiagen OneStep RT-PCR kit. Using fastp at Q25 and MiXCR, TCRdb reprocessed the public reads and kept productive beta chains. For every CDR3 protein sequence, its rows merge into one entry that carries the most common genes and DNA. The sample has 460,000 or so distinct CDR3 sequences on record, approximately 15% of them singletons. Less than 20% of the sample goes to the ten largest clones. The sample comprised blood. The receptors here all came from a woman in her late teens or twenties with Graves' hyperthyroidism.

This clonotype was observed many times. This chain joins TRBV12-3 or TRBV12-4 and TRBJ1-3; no clear D. V dropped 7 bases and J dropped 3 bases, with 13 bases sitting between them. The CDR3 consists of 14 residues. The CDR3 loop reads CASIPDYGGNTIYF. CDR3 DNA: TGTGCCAGCATTCCTGATTATGGTGGAAACACCATATATTTT.

This clonotype was seen many times. V and J are TRBV11-2 and TRBJ2-7, with 7 bases matching TRBD2. Trimming removed 2 bases from V and 3 bases from J; junction bases left unmatched: 13. The germline V gene has CDR1 SGHAT and CDR2 FQNNGV. The length of the CDR3 is 17 residues. Here the CDR3 reads CASSLNFRSGAIYEQYF. The CDR3 DNA follows: TGTGCCAGCAGCTTAAACTTCCGAAGCGGGGCTATCTACGAGCAGTACTTC.

This clonotype was observed many times. J is TRBJ1-1 and V is TRBV6-2 or TRBV6-3; D perhaps matches TRBD1 (6 bases). CDR3 length: 14 amino acids. CDR1 and CDR2 from the germline V gene are MNHEY and SVGEGT. The V and J ends lost 10 bases and 1 base respectively, with 16 bases between them. The CDR3 DNA reads TGTGCCATAAGTCTAGACAGGAAGAACACTGAAGCTTTCTTT. Amino acids: CAISLDRKNTEAFF.

The chain links TRBV20-1 to TRBJ2-3; TRBD2 matches 9 bases. CDR1 is DFQATT, CDR2 SNEGSKA, per germline (reference sequence). Losses at the gene ends were 6 bases for V and 2 bases for J; bases not matched to a gene: 6. This CDR3 spans 14 amino acids. The CDR3 DNA follows: TGCAGTGCCAAGACTAGCGGTGACACAGATACGCAGTATTTT. Its protein product is CSAKTSGDTDTQYF.

This clonotype came up many times. The V and J genes are TRBV7-9 and TRBJ2-5; 8 positions agree with TRBD2. V gave up 6 bases and J gave up 5 bases; unmatched junction bases: 8. Germline V gene data show CDR1 as SEHNR and CDR2 as FQNEAQ (reference sequence). The CDR3 is made up of 14 amino acids. The CDR3 loop reads CASRAGVGVETQYF. CDR3 sequence (DNA): TGTGCCAGCAGAGCGGGGGTAGGGGTGGAGACCCAGTACTTC.

This clonotype showed up many times. The chain uses TRBV19 and TRBJ1-1; D unresolved. CDR3 length: 13 residues. Looked up from germline, CDR1 is LNHDA and CDR2 is SQIVND (reference sequence). V lost 3 bases and J lost 6, with 11 bases in between. CDR3 protein: CASSIFSASEAFF. The CDR3 DNA reads as TGTGCCAGTAGTATTTTTTCAGCTTCTGAAGCTTTCTTT.